One TCR beta chain is described in this entry. No cognate antigen has been identified for it. The cohort was made up of 500 to 800 healthy bone marrow donors. At the time of sampling, every cohort member was nominally healthy, though immune exposures that went unrecorded were likely present. The donor tested CMV seropositive, placing the donor among the roughly 270 seropositive members of the cohort. Every donor gave a peripheral blood sample, and the peripheral blood mononuclear cells from that sample were used for TCR beta sequencing. Genomic DNA was extracted from the blood cell samples with the Qiagen DNeasy Blood Extraction Kit. To prepare the library, the immunoSEQ multiplex PCR assay was applied. For the multiplex PCR, a mixture combining 60 forward primers for TCR Vbeta segments and 13 reverse primers for TCR Jbeta segments was used. The CDR3 region of rearranged TCR beta genes was amplified from genomic DNA by a multiplex PCR assay. The Illumina HiSeq System was used to sequence the amplified TCR beta libraries as 87-base-pair reads. The source study handled its data this way. Across the 600 to 700 repertoires, a later analysis counted tens of millions of unique TCR beta chains, 9.5 million to 12 million of which were shared by at least two donors. Raw reads were error-corrected and collapsed into unique sequences by a nearest-neighbor algorithm in which closely related sequences were merged to remove PCR and sequencing errors. To assign V, D and J gene segments, CDR3 sequences were aligned to IMGT reference sequences. For a sequence to be retained, a match of at least six nucleotides was required to both a V gene segment and a J gene segment. Rearrangements were classified as productive when the CDR3 lacked stop codons and remained in frame with V and J, and all other rearrangements were classified as non-productive. Following IMGT convention, CDR3 was defined as the stretch from the second conserved V-encoded cysteine to the conserved J-encoded phenylalanine. Sequences without an unambiguous match to a single V gene segment were excluded from the earlier analysis of a few hundred of the donors. In an earlier analysis of 450 to 750 of the donors, a V segment was called functional when productive rearrangements were above 56.7%, and segregating when the standard deviation between donors exceeded 5%. A statistical classification framework was built to diagnose cytomegalovirus status from the catalog of TCR beta chain sequences. A later analysis assigned V and J genes by comparing TCR nucleotide sequences with IMGT/GENE-DB human TR gene sequences. The TCRdist pipeline was used in a later analysis to assign CDR3 sequences and most-parsimonious VDJ recombination scenarios. In a later analysis, every TCR beta chain was defined by the combination of its CDR3 amino acid sequence and its V-gene family, and reads without a unique V-gene family were dropped. In a later analysis, 500 to 650 highly shared, low-generation-probability nucleotide sequences were removed to address suspected cross-contamination and a sequencing artifact. A later analysis calculated a clonal expansion index for each public chain from normalized within-repertoire ranks of inferred template counts. Generation probabilities in a later analysis came from a VDJ recombination model fitted to out-of-frame rearrangements, and those results were checked against IGoR. In a later analysis, hypergeometric tests were used to score TCR-TCR, TCR-HLA and TCR-CMV co-occurrence, with a repertoire-size bias correction applied to TCR pairs. In a later analysis, false discovery rates were estimated by permuting HLA or CMV assignments 20 times. A later analysis grouped co-occurring TCRs with DBSCAN, adding TCRdist sequence similarity when clustering within HLA-allele-positive subsets. Co-occurrence clustering excluded repertoires with fewer than 30,000 or more than 120,000 public chains, plus five with anomalous nucleotide sharing. TCRdb took over this immuneACCESS table, retaining in-frame rearrangements with V and J assigned. Such tables are incomplete; in checked studies, under half of the missing clones stem from an unresolved V gene, and the remainder is unexplained. V and J calls plus clone size are reproduced from that table; the DNA served to infer D and trimming. The sample table records tens of thousands of clones. Roughly 15% of the sample is taken by the ten largest.

The data belong to a study of cytomegalovirus exposure and HLA in healthy donors (dated by TCRdb to about 2017). About the study as a whole: An earlier analysis of fewer than 750 of the donors reported under 300 Gb of sequence data and 117 million unique TCR beta sequences obtained from about 180 million T cells. Roughly 300 gigabases of sequencing data and approximately 85 million unique TCR sequences were included in an early release covering roughly 700 HLA-typed donors. The genetic ancestry cluster associated with self-reported Caucasian donors included 81% of the 350 to 500 genotyped donors. The study aimed to test whether cataloging public T cell receptors could reveal signatures of past pathogen exposure. The T cell repertoires of 666 subjects were profiled by immunosequencing and related to cytomegalovirus serostatus. In addition to the first cohort of about 650 subjects, a separate validation cohort of 130 or so different subjects was used. To predict cytomegalovirus infection status, the study brought together high-throughput TCR immunosequencing, statistical association of individual TCRs with disease status, and machine learning. In a later analysis, previously published TCR beta repertoires from about 670 donors were re-analyzed and high-resolution HLA genotyping was added so that TCR occurrence patterns could be studied. The later analysis used no new phenotypic data to find candidate immune exposures, relying instead on TCR beta sequences and their occurrence across donors. An earlier analysis of around 580 of the donors used high-throughput TCR beta sequencing to judge whether each TCR beta V gene segment behaved as functional or pseudogenic. Donor age, sex, ethnicity and CMV serostatus were collected together with the repertoire data. A later genetic analysis took genome-wide SNP genotypes for about 60% of the roughly 670 donors and used that subset as a discovery cohort. All discovery cohort repertoires had been generated on a single sequencing platform. Both class I and class II loci were covered by HLA typing, at four-digit resolution. The number of typed donors differed by locus: roughly 629-640 for A, B, C, DRB1 and DQB1; approximately 520 for DQA1; over 600 for DPA1; and about 450 for DPB1. Because of strong linkage in the cohort, four to six DR-DQ haplotypes were treated as single units for association and clustering. Across 398 genotyped donors of the cohort, an average of roughly 250,000 unique TCR beta nucleotide sequences per donor were sequenced, and 15% to 20% of those sequences were non-productive.

Findings and caveats that apply to the study as a whole: It was suggested by the authors that the approach could potentially be generalized to other disease states and immunological phenotypes. A further reported finding was that TCR beta sequences accurately predicted the HLA-A and HLA-B alleles for most subjects in the first cohort. For the cohort, immune exposure information was limited to CMV serostatus. Sequencing depth was assumed to be roughly uniform across donors in the presence/absence analyses, though that assumption may not hold. A later analysis found that TCR association rates varied across HLA loci, with DRB1 alleles showing the most associated TCRs and HLA-C alleles the fewest. The study gave a list of 150 to 200 TCR beta chains associated with cytomegalovirus. This cohort had only TCR beta chains sequenced, and the lack of alpha or paired-chain data limited which features could be detected. A later analysis associated about 16,000 TCR beta sequences with specific HLA alleles at a false discovery rate of 0.05. The classifier was reported to diagnose cytomegalovirus status with high specificity and sensitivity in both the original cohort and the validation cohort. The earlier analysis of 450 to 700 of the donors excluded some 16 rarely observed V segments, including chromosome 9 orphons, because counts were too low. In an earlier analysis of several hundred of the donors, most TCR beta V segments were observed in productive rearrangements about 90% or about 30% of the time, broadly matching IMGT annotations. A cluster of highly shared sequence variants was judged likely to represent a technical artifact of the sequencing pipeline. Correlated functional status among segregating V segments might reflect linkage disequilibrium, but an unknown experimental factor could not be ruled out. In a later analysis, several top co-occurrence clusters were reported to appear linked to parvovirus B19, influenza, CMV and Epstein-Barr virus. While some public TCRs were present in many individuals, most TCR sequences turned up only very rarely across donors. According to a later analysis, most CMV-associated TCR beta chains appeared to be HLA-restricted, and the HLA associations seemed to be driven largely by CMV exposure. A few of the identified cytomegalovirus-associated TCR beta chains were confirmed in vitro to be specific for cytomegalovirus antigens. Compared with equally common non-associated chains, HLA-associated TCR beta chains in a later analysis were more clonally expanded and had lower generation probabilities. Because HLA typing was unavailable for some donors at each locus, only the typed subset was used in association tests. When HLA alleles, especially DR and DQ, strongly co-occurred, TCR associations were difficult to assign to individual alleles. V-gene and J-gene trimming of TCR beta chains was associated with a missense DCLRE1C variant in a later genetic analysis, and the association was replicated in an independent cohort. Some IMGT-functional V segments, including TRBV6-2 and TRBV6-3, could not be told apart with the 87-base-pair reads, so those segments were excluded. Compared with the approximately 720-donor mean, donors in an Asian-associated ancestry cluster had fewer N-insertions in productive TCRs, according to a later genetic analysis.

V lost 4 bases and J lost 8 bases, and the count of bases not matched to a germline gene is 6. CDR3 length: 14 amino acids, cysteine to phenylalanine. Of the read, only the CDR3 DNA is kept; its 42 bases are in frame from base 1. The germline V gene sets CDR1 to MDHEN and CDR2 to SYDVKM. The chain employs TRBV28 and TRBJ1-2; 11 nucleotides in the junction match TRBD1. The sample comprised PBMCs. This receptor was obtained from a male donor in good health and CMV-seropositive. The nucleotides are TGTGCCAGCAGTTCTGCAGGGACAGGGGGAGGCTACACCTTC. Its protein product is CASSSAGTGGGYTF.